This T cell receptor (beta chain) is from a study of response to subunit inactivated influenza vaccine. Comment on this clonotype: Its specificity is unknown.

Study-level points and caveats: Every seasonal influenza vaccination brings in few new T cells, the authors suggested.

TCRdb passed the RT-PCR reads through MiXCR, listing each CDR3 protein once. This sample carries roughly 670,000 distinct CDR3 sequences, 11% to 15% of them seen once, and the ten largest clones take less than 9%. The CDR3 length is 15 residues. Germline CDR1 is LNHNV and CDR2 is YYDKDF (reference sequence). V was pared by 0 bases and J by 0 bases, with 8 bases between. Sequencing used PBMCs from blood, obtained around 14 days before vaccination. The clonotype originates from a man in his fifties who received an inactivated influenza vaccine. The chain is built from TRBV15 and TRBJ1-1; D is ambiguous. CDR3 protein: CATSRDVGMNTEAFF. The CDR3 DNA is TGTGCCACCAGCAGAGATGTAGGGATGAACACTGAAGCTTTCTTT.